This entry lists 25 T cell receptor beta chains sequenced from one sample in a study of blood T cell repertoires in COVID-19. The table came from immunoSEQ multiplex PCR; TCRdb's copy has only in-frame clones and leaves some out. Among about 330,000 clones listed, around 83% were seen once. Sample: peripheral blood. Source of these receptors: a woman between 45 and 60 years old with acute or convalescent COVID-19.

Worth noting for this clone: Additional DNA sequences in this sample encode the identical CDR3. The chain couples TRBV19 to TRBJ1-2; 7 positions match TRBD1. V lost 5 bases, J lost 5 bases, and 2 bases stayed unmatched. Per the germline V gene, CDR1 is LNHDA and CDR2 is SQIVND (reference sequence). The CDR3 sequence is 12 residues long. The CDR3 spells CASSLTGYGYTF. As DNA, the CDR3 is TGTGCCAGTAGTCTGACAGGGTATGGCTACACCTTC.

The chain carries TRBV7-9 and TRBJ2-1; 10 positions match TRBD1. This CDR3 has 17 residues. Germline assignment: CDR1 SEHNR and CDR2 FQNEAQ (reference sequence). V lost 1 base to trimming and J lost 4 bases; unmatched junction nucleotides: 7. CDR3 DNA: TGTGCCAGCAGCTTAGAGGGCCGACAGGGGGCTTACAATGAGCAGTTCTTC. It is translated as CASSLEGRQGAYNEQFF.

This clone was detected only once. The V and J genes are TRBV5-6 and TRBJ2-3; 8 bases match TRBD1. Germline V gives CDR1 SGHDT, CDR2 YYEEEE. This CDR3 is built from 15 residues. The V and J ends lost 4 bases and 4 bases, in that order; junction bases with no gene match: 8. In nucleotides, the CDR3 is TGTGCCAGCAGCAACGCCGGGACAGGCTCAGATACGCAGTATTTT. Protein sequence: CASSNAGTGSDTQYF.

For the CDR3, the DNA is TGTGCCTGGAAGCGAGTCGGCTATAATTCACCCCTCCACTTT. Its protein product is CAWKRVGYNSPLHF. This rearrangement joins TRBV30 to TRBJ1-6; D call uncertain. CDR1 and CDR2 from the germline V gene are GTSNPN and SVGIG (reference sequence). CDR3 size: 14 residues. V was pared by 4 bases and J by 3 bases, with 10 bases between.

The V call is TRBV5-4, the J call TRBJ2-1; no clear D gene. The V gene's germline CDR1 is SGHNT and CDR2 YYREEE (reference sequence). Trimming shortened V by 0 bases and J by 7 bases, and 14 bases separated the two germline ends. The CDR3 consists of 15 residues. CDR3 coding DNA: TGTGCCAGCAGCTTGGGTGGCGCCCAGAGGAATGAGCAGTTCTTC. This gives the protein CASSLGGAQRNEQFF.

V is TRBV18 and J is TRBJ2-1; 12 nucleotides align to TRBD2. The V gene end was trimmed by 4 bases and the J gene end by 6 bases; junction bases not matched to a gene: 7. This CDR3 comprises 16 residues. CDR1 and CDR2 (germline): KGHSH, LQKENI. CDR3 region: CASSLLAGGPGNEQFF. Written as DNA, the CDR3 is TGTGCCAGCTCACTGCTAGCGGGAGGGCCCGGCAATGAGCAGTTCTTC.

This rearrangement joins TRBV27 to TRBJ1-1; D gene unclear. From germline, CDR1 is MNHEY and CDR2 SMNVEV (reference sequence). The CDR3 is made up of 15 amino acids. Trimming stripped 4 bases from V and 1 base from J, with 13 bases between. The DNA for the CDR3 is TGTGCCAGCAGTTCCCCCGGAGAAGCGAACACTGAAGCTTTCTTT. Translated: CASSSPGEANTEAFF.

V and J are TRBV6-1 and TRBJ1-1; TRBD1 is a possible D gene (5 bases). V lost 3 bases to trimming and J lost 2 bases, with 13 bases between them. In germline, CDR1 is MNHNS, CDR2 SASEGT. The CDR3 loop spans 15 amino acids. This CDR3 reads CASSEWGRVNTEAFF. DNA for the CDR3: TGTGCCAGCAGTGAGTGGGGCAGGGTTAACACTGAAGCTTTCTTT.

The chain carries TRBV18 and TRBJ2-3; tentative D call: TRBD1 (6 bases). Germline V gene data show CDR1 as KGHSH and CDR2 as LQKENI. V lost 2 bases, J lost 4 bases, and 16 bases lay in between. The CDR3 extends over 16 amino acids. The CDR3 here is CASSPITGNVADTQYF. In DNA, the CDR3 is TGTGCCAGCTCACCAATTACAGGGAATGTTGCAGATACGCAGTATTTT.

The V and J genes are TRBV27 and TRBJ1-5; tentative D call: TRBD1 (5 bases). The CDR3 loop spans 15 amino acids. V lost 5 bases and J lost 6, with 17 bases in between. From germline, CDR1 is MNHEY and CDR2 SMNVEV (reference sequence). CDR3 residues: CASSPTGGRSQPQHF. In DNA form, the CDR3 reads TGTGCCAGCAGTCCCACCGGGGGTAGGAGTCAGCCCCAGCATTTT.

This chain joins TRBV28 and TRBJ1-2; 7 bases agree with TRBD1. J lost 8 bases, V lost 1 base, and 7 bases had no gene match. The CDR3 runs to 14 residues. From germline, CDR1 is MDHEN and CDR2 SYDVKM. In DNA, the CDR3 is TGTGCCAGCAGTTTATCAGGGACAGTCGGCGGCTACACCTTC. It translates to CASSLSGTVGGYTF.

This clone came up many times. This sequence joins TRBV7-2 and TRBJ1-2; weak D call: TRBD1 (6 bases). Trimming pared 5 bases from V and 1 base from J, leaving 8 bases between. The CDR3 extends over 13 amino acids. Germline V gives CDR1 SGHTA, CDR2 FQGNSA. The CDR3: CASSPDSNYGYTF. As DNA, the CDR3 is TGTGCCAGCAGCCCGGACAGTAACTATGGCTACACCTTC.

The chain combines TRBV6-2 or TRBV6-3 with TRBJ1-3; D may be TRBD1 (5 bases). Per germline, CDR1 MNHEY and CDR2 SVGEGT. V lost 5 bases to trimming and J lost 8 bases, with 19 bases between them. The CDR3 is 15 residues long. The CDR3, as DNA: TGTGCCAGCAGTGCGGGACGTCCGCGAGTTCACACCATATATTTT. Translation: CASSAGRPRVHTIYF.

This chain uses TRBV5-1 with TRBJ1-1; weak D call: TRBD1 (6 bases). V was cut by 0 bases and J by 0 bases, with 9 bases left in between. Germline CDR1 reads SGHRS; CDR2 reads YFSETQ. The CDR3 runs 15 residues. Written as DNA, the CDR3 is TGCGCCAGCAGCTTGGTACAGGGCATGAACACTGAAGCTTTCTTT. It is translated as CASSLVQGMNTEAFF.

V usage is TRBV18 and J usage is TRBJ2-7; TRBD1 matches at 7 bases. The CDR3 is 17 residues long. The germline gives CDR1 KGHSH, CDR2 LQKENI. Trimming took 2 bases from V and 4 from J; bases not matched to a gene: 14. CDR3 nucleotides: TGTGCCAGCTCACCATATGTGATCGACAGGGAGTTATACGAGCAGTACTTC. This sequence encodes CASSPYVIDRELYEQYF.

This clone was observed a few times. The chain carries TRBV5-1 and TRBJ1-6; 9 bases map to TRBD1. The J segment lost 5 bases and the V segment lost 6 bases, leaving 9 bases of the junction unmatched. CDR1 SGHRS and CDR2 YFSETQ come from the germline V gene. The CDR3 extends over 16 amino acids. The chain's CDR3 is CASTPGGDRDNSPLHF. The CDR3 coding sequence is TGCGCCAGCACCCCTGGGGGGGACAGGGATAATTCACCCCTCCACTTT.

The chain has TRBV18 and TRBJ2-1; the D is unclear. The V end lost 2 bases, the J end lost 6 bases, and 14 bases lay between the germline ends. CDR1 is KGHSH and CDR2 is LQKENI in the germline V gene. There are 15 residues in the CDR3. This CDR3 reads CASSPWIQDSNEQFF. The CDR3 nucleotides are TGTGCCAGCTCACCATGGATCCAAGACTCCAATGAGCAGTTCTTC. The full variable domain, rest sourced from reference TRBV18 and TRBJ2-1, is NAGVMQNPRHLVRRRGQEARLRCSPMKGHSHVYWYRQLPEEGLKFMVYLQKENIIDESGMPKERFSAEFPKEGPSILRIQQVVRGDSAAYFCASSPWIQDSNEQFFGPGTRLTVL.

In its sample, this clone was seen a few times. The chain employs TRBV5-1 and TRBJ2-3, with 15 nucleotides matching TRBD2. The junction had 5 bases not matched to a gene; V was cut back by 4 bases and J by 2 bases. The germline V gene encodes CDR1 SGHRS and CDR2 YFSETQ. CDR3 size: 17 residues. Written as DNA, the CDR3 is TGCGCCAGCAGCGCCGGACTAGCGGGAGGGGTCACAGATACGCAGTATTTT. Translating it yields CASSAGLAGGVTDTQYF.

This sequence joins TRBV4-3 and TRBJ1-2; D perhaps matches TRBD1 (5 bases). With 4 bases removed from V and 8 bases from J, the gap between germline ends came to 23 bases. Germline V gene sequence: CDR1 LGHNA, CDR2 YSLEER. This CDR3 has 16 amino acids. CDR3 sequence: CASSPRGRGGFEGYTF. Written as DNA, the CDR3 is TGCGCCAGCAGCCCAAGGGGACGGGGGGGGTTCGAGGGCTACACCTTC.

The chain uses TRBV12-3 or TRBV12-4 and TRBJ2-7, with 7 bases fitting TRBD1. J was trimmed by 6 bases and V by 6 bases; bases with no gene match: 5. The CDR3 contains 12 residues. The CDR3 loop is CASRRGHSEQYV. The CDR3, as DNA: TGTGCCAGCAGGAGGGGGCACTCCGAGCAGTACGTC.

The chain employs TRBV10-1 and TRBJ2-2, with D possibly being TRBD2 (5 bases). V lost 6 bases, J lost 0 bases, and 20 bases lay in between. The length of the CDR3 is 18 residues. Germline V gives CDR1 WNHNN, CDR2 SYGVQD (reference sequence). The CDR3 nucleotides are TGCGCCAGCAGACGTTCTAAGACTGGACTTTCGAACACCGGGGAGCTGTTTTTT. Translated: CASRRSKTGLSNTGELFF.

The chain uses TRBV6-5 and TRBJ1-2; no definite D call. V lost 0 bases and J 5 bases, leaving 16 bases between the germline ends. The CDR3 consists of 16 residues. CDR1 and CDR2 from the germline V gene are MNHEY and SVGAGI. CDR3 DNA sequence: TGTGCCAGCAGTTACTCGATTGGCAGGCGAATATATGGCTACACCTTC. Protein product: CASSYSIGRRIYGYTF.

J is TRBJ1-5 and V is TRBV25-1; D call uncertain. CDR3 length: 15 amino acids. Trimming pared 2 bases from V and 2 bases from J, leaving 10 bases between. CDR1 and CDR2 from the germline V gene are MGHDK and SYGVNS. The CDR3 DNA reads TGTGCCAGCAGTGAACAAGGGCGGGGCAATCAGCCCCAGCATTTT. Its protein is CASSEQGRGNQPQHF.

This clone was seen only once. The DNA for the CDR3 is TGTGCCAGCACCGAGGGAGGGGAGGGCATTCAGTACTTC. This translates into CASTEGGEGIQYF. The gene calls are TRBV6-5 and TRBJ2-4, with TRBD2 identical over 7 bases. Germline trimming cut 7 bases from V and 9 bases from J; bases unmatched to any gene: 9. Per the germline V gene, CDR1 is MNHEY and CDR2 is SVGAGI. The length of the CDR3 is 13 residues.

This clone was seen only a few times. This chain joins TRBV5-1 and TRBJ1-6; 8 bases agree with TRBD1. Germline CDR1 reads SGHRS; CDR2 reads YFSETQ. This CDR3 contains 19 residues. V lost 5 bases, J lost 1 base, and 14 bases stayed unmatched. This CDR3 is CASRRSQGQGFSYNSPLHF. CDR3 sequence (DNA): TGCGCCAGCAGACGAAGCCAAGGACAGGGATTTTCCTATAATTCACCCCTCCACTTT.